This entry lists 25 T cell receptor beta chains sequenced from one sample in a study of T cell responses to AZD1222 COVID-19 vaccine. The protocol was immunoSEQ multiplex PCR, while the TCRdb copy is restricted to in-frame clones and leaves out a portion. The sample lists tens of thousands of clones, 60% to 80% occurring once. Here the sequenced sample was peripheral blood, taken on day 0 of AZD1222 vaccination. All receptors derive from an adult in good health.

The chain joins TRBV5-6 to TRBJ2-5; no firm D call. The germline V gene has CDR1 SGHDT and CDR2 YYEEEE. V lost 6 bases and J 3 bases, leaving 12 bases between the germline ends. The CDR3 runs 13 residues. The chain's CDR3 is CASNPNFEETQYF. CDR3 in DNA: TGTGCCAGCAACCCAAACTTCGAAGAGACCCAGTACTTC.

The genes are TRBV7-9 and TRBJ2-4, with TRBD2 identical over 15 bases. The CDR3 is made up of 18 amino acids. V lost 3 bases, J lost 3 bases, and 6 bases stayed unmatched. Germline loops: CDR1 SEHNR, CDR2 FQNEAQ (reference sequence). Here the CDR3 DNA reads TGTGCCAGCAGCTTCGGACTAGCGGGAGGGCCACTCAAAAACATTCAGTACTTC. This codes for CASSFGLAGGPLKNIQYF.

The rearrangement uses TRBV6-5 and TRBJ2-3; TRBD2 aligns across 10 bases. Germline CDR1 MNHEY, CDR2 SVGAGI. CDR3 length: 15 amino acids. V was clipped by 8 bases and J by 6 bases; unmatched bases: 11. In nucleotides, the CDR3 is TGTGCCAGCTGGACTAGCGGTTTAAGGGGGGATACGCAGTATTTT. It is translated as CASWTSGLRGDTQYF.

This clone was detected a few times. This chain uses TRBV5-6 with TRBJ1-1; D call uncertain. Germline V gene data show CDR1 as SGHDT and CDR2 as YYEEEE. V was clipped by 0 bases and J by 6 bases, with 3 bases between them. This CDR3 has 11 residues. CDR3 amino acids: CASSLASEAFF. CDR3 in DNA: TGTGCCAGCAGCTTGGCCTCTGAAGCTTTCTTT.

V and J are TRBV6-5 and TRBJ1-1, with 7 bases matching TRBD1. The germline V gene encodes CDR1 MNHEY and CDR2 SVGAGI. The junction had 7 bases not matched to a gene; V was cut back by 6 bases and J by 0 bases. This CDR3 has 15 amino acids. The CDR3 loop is CASRRTGALNTEAFF. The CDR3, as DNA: TGTGCCAGCAGACGCACAGGGGCGTTGAACACTGAAGCTTTCTTT.

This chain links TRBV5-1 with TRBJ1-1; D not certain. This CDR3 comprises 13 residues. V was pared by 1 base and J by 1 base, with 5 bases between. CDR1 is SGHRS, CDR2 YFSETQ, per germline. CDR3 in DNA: TGCGCCAGCAGCTTGATGGAGAACACTGAAGCTTTCTTT. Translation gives CASSLMENTEAFF.

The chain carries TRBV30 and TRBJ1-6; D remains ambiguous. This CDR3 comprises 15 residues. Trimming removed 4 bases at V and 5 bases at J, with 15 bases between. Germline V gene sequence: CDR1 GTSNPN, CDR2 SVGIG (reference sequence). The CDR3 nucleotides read TGTGCCTGGACCCCCATCGGCCAAGATAATTCACCCCTCCACTTT. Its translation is CAWTPIGQDNSPLHF.

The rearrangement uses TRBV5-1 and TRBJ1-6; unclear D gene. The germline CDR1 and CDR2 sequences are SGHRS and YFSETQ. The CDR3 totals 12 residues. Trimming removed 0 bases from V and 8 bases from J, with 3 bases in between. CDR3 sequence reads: CASSLVHSPLHF. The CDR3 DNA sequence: TGCGCCAGCAGCTTGGTCCATTCACCCCTCCACTTT.

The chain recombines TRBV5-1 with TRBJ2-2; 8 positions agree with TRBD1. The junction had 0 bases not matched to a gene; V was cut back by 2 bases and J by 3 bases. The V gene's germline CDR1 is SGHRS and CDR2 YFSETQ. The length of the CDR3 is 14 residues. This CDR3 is CASSLQGDTGELFF. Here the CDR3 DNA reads TGCGCCAGCAGCTTACAGGGGGACACCGGGGAGCTGTTTTTT.

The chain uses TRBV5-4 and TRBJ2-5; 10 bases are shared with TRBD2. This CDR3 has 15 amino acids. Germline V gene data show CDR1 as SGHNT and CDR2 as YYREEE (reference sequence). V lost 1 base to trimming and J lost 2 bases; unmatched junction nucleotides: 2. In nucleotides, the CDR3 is TGTGCCAGCAGCTTGCTAGCGGGAGTACAAGAGACCCAGTACTTC. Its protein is CASSLLAGVQETQYF.

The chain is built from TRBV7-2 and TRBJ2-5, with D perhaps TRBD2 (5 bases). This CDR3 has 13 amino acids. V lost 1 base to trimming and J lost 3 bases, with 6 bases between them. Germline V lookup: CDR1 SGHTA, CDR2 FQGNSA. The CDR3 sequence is CASSLVSEETQYF. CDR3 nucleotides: TGTGCCAGCAGCTTAGTTAGCGAAGAGACCCAGTACTTC.

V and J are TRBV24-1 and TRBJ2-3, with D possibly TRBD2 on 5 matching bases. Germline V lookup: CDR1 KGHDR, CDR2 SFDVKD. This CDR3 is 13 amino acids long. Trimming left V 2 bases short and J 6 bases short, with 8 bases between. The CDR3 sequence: CATSDSPGDTQYF. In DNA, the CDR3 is TGTGCCACCAGTGATTCCCCGGGGGATACGCAGTATTTT.

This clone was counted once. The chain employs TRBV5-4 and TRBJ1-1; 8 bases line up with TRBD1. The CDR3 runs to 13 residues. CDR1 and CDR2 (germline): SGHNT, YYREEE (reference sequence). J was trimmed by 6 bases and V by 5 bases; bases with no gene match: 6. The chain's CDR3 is CASSLTGDAEAFF. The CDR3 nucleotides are TGTGCCAGCAGTTTGACAGGGGACGCTGAAGCTTTCTTT. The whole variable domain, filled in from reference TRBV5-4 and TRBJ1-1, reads ETGVTQSPTHLIKTRGQQVTLRCSSQSGHNTVSWYQQALGQGPQFIFQYYREEENGRGNFPPRFSGLQFPNYSSELNVNALELDDSALYLCASSLTGDAEAFFGQGTRLTVV.

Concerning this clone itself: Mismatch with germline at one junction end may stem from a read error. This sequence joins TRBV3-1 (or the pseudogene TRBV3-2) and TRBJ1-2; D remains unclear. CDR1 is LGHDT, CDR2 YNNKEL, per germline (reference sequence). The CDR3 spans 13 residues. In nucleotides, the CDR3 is TGTGCCAGCAGCCAAATCCCCCCCGGTAACTTCCGCTTC. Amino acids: CASSQIPPGNFRF.

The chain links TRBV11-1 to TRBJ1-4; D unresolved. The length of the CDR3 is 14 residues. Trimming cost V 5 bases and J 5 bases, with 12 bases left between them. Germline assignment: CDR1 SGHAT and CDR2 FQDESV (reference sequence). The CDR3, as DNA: TGTGCCAGCAGCGCGCAAATGGAGAATGAAAAACTGTTTTTT. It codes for CASSAQMENEKLFF.

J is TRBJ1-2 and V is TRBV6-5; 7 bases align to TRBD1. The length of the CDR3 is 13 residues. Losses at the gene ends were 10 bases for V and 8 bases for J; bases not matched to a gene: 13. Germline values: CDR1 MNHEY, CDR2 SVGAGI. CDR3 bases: TGTGCCATTTCAGCGACAGGGAGGTACGGCTACACCTTC. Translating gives CAISATGRYGYTF.

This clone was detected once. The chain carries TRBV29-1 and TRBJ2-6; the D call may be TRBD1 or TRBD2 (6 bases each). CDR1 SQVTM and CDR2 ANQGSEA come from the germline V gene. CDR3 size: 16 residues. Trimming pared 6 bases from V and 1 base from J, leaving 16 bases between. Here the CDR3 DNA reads TGCAGCGTCAGGACTAAAGGGGGGTCTGGGGCCAACGTCCTGACTTTC. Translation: CSVRTKGGSGANVLTF.

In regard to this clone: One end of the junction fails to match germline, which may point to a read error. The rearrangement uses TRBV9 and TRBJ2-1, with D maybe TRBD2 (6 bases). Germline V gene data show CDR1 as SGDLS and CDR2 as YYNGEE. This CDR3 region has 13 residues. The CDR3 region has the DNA TGTGCCAGTAGCGTTCAGGAGGGCTACGAGCAGTTCTTC. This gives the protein CASSVQEGYEQFF.

The DNA of the CDR3 is TGTGCCAGCAGCTTGAAGGCCCAGGACCAGTTCTTC. Protein: CASSLKAQDQFF. V and J are TRBV5-4 and TRBJ2-1, with D hard to call. The germline V gene encodes CDR1 SGHNT and CDR2 YYREEE (reference sequence). Trimming removed 1 base from V and 13 bases from J, with 12 bases in between. The CDR3 consists of 12 residues.

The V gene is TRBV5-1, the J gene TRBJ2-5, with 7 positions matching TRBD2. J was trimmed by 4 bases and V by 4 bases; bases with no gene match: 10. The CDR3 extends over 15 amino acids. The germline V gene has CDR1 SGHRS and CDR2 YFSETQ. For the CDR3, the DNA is TGCGCCAGCAGCCCTCGCGCGGGAGCCCTAGAGACCCAGTACTTC. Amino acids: CASSPRAGALETQYF.

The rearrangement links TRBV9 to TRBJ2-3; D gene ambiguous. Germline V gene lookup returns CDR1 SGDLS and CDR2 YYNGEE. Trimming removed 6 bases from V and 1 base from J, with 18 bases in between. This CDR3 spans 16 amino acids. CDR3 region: CASNPGPVGGTDTQYF. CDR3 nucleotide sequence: TGTGCCAGCAACCCTGGGCCAGTTGGGGGCACAGATACGCAGTATTTT.

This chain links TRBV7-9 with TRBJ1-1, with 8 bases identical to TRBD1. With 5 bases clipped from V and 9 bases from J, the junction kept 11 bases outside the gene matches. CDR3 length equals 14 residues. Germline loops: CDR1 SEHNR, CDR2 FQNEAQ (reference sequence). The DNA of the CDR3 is TGTGCCAGCAGCCCGTTCGGCCGGGACAGGCAAGCTTTCTTT. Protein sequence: CASSPFGRDRQAFF.

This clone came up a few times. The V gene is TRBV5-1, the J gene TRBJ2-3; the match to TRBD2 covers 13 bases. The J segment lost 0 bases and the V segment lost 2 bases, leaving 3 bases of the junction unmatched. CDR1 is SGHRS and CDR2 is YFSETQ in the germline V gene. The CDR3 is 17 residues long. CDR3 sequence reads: CASSFGTSGTSTDTQYF. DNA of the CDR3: TGCGCCAGCAGCTTCGGGACTAGCGGGACTAGCACAGATACGCAGTATTTT.

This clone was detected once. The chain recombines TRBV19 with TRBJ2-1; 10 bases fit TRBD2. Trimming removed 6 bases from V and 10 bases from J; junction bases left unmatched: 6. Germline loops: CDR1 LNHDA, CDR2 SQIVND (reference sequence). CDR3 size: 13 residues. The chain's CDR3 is CASSNSGREEQFF. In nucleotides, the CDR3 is TGTGCCAGTAGCAACAGCGGGAGGGAAGAGCAGTTCTTC.

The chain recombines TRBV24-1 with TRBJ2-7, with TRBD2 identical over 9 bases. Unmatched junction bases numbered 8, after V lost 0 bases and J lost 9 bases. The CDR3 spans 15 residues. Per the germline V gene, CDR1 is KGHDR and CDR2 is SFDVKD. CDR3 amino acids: CATSDLKRGEVRQYF. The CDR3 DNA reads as TGTGCCACCAGTGATTTGAAGCGGGGGGAGGTACGGCAGTACTTC.